The next 13 T cell receptor beta chains were all read from a single sample in a study of CD8 T cells in ankylosing spondylitis. Study results and limitations: Ankylosing spondylitis blood appeared to carry a characteristic TCR beta motif of roughly eight highly homologous variants.

TCRdb used MiXCR to reprocess the 5' RACE reads, holding one entry per CDR3 protein. The table includes hundreds of thousands of distinct CDR3 sequences, 12% detected once. These TCRs' antigens remain unknown. The sample taken for sequencing was blood, either unsorted or a sorted T cell fraction (not recorded which). The origin of the receptors is a male donor with ankylosing spondylitis.

The rearrangement joins TRBV6-2 or TRBV6-3 to TRBJ2-4; D is perhaps TRBD2 (5 bases). The CDR3 is 17 residues long. Trimming pared 5 bases from V and 0 bases from J, leaving 17 bases between. Germline lookup yields CDR1 MNHEY and CDR2 SVGEGT. This CDR3 is CASSPSRLAEAKNIQYF. DNA for the CDR3: TGTGCCAGCAGTCCCTCGAGGCTAGCTGAAGCCAAAAACATTCAGTACTTC.

The table lists this clonotype with many counts. This chain joins TRBV30 and TRBJ1-3; D uncertain. Germline assignment: CDR1 GTSNPN and CDR2 SVGIG (reference sequence). CDR3 length: 13 residues. Trimming cost V 0 bases and J 3 bases, with 6 bases left between them. This CDR3 is CAWSVSFGNTIYF. CDR3 nucleotides: TGTGCCTGGAGTGTTTCATTTGGAAACACCATATATTTT.

This clonotype showed up just a few times. The chain recombines TRBV6-1 with TRBJ1-6; unclear D gene. Trimming pared 6 bases from V and 3 bases from J, leaving 12 bases between. CDR3 size: 15 residues. The germline V gene has CDR1 MNHNS and CDR2 SASEGT. In nucleotides, the CDR3 is TGTGCCAGCAGGTGGATAGGCAGCTATAATTCACCCCTCCACTTT. The encoded protein is CASRWIGSYNSPLHF.

This clonotype was detected many times. The chain couples TRBV5-1 to TRBJ1-1; maybe TRBD1 (6 bases). Germline V CDR1 and CDR2: SGHRS, YFSETQ. Trimming removed 4 bases from V and 5 bases from J, with 18 bases in between. The CDR3 is 15 residues long. CDR3 sequence: CASSLEGLGGTEAFF. The CDR3 DNA follows: TGCGCCAGCAGCCTGGAGGGACTAGGGGGAACTGAAGCTTTCTTT.

Only a few counts were recorded for this clonotype. The V gene is TRBV2, the J gene TRBJ2-1, with 11 bases matching TRBD2. The germline V gene has CDR1 SNHLY and CDR2 FYNNEI. The CDR3 sequence is 14 residues long. J was trimmed by 8 bases and V by 5 bases; bases with no gene match: 5. CDR3 protein: CASSISGRADEQFF. For the CDR3, the DNA is TGTGCCAGCAGTATTAGCGGGAGGGCCGATGAGCAGTTCTTC.

V gene TRBV24-1 combines with J gene TRBJ1-1, with D hard to call. Per germline, CDR1 KGHDR and CDR2 SFDVKD. With 3 bases removed from V and 3 bases from J, the gap between germline ends came to 7 bases. There are 13 residues in the CDR3. The CDR3 loop is CATSDGGYTEAFF. The CDR3 DNA reads TGTGCCACCAGTGATGGTGGGTACACTGAAGCTTTCTTT.

This clonotype has at least ten counts. The rearrangement links TRBV12-3 or TRBV12-4 to TRBJ1-5, with 7 nucleotides matching TRBD1. J gave up 2 bases and V 3 bases, and 7 bases lay outside the gene matches. The CDR3 spans 16 residues. DNA for the CDR3: TGTGCCAGCAGTTTCTGGGCAGGGGGGGGCAATCAGCCCCAGCATTTT. This translates into CASSFWAGGGNQPQHF.

This clonotype was picked up a small number of times. V usage is TRBV7-2 and J usage is TRBJ2-1; D may be TRBD2 (6 bases). The CDR3 spans 17 residues. Trimming cost V 2 bases and J 3 bases, with 17 bases left between them. In germline, CDR1 is SGHTA, CDR2 FQGNSA. The CDR3 here is CASSLRAGIGFYNEQFF. CDR3 sequence (DNA): TGTGCCAGCAGCTTACGAGCGGGCATAGGTTTCTACAATGAGCAGTTCTTC.

This clonotype was counted between two and nine times. The rearrangement uses TRBV5-5 and TRBJ1-6, with unresolved D. The CDR3 is made up of 14 amino acids. V was shortened by 3 bases and J by 7 bases, with 11 bases between the two germline ends. Germline V gene lookup returns CDR1 SGHKS and CDR2 YYEKEE (reference sequence). CDR3 in amino acids: CASSYGLPNSPLHF. The CDR3 DNA sequence: TGTGCCAGCAGCTATGGACTGCCCAATTCACCCCTCCACTTT.

This clonotype has a handful of counts. Germline is not matched at one junction end, which may reflect a read error. This chain links TRBV20-1 with TRBJ1-1; D may be TRBD1 (5 bases). Germline CDR1 is DFQATT and CDR2 is SNEGSKA (reference sequence). The CDR3 sequence is 14 residues long. CDR3 coding DNA: TGCAGTGCCAGAGTAGGACAACCGAACACTGAAGCTTTCTTT. Protein product: CSARVGQPNTEAFF.

This clonotype was seen more than once but under ten times. V and J are TRBV12-3 or TRBV12-4 and TRBJ2-7; 9 bases line up with TRBD2. CDR3 length: 13 residues. V lost 6 bases and J lost 7; bases outside the gene matches: 7. Written as DNA, the CDR3 is TGTGCCAGCAGCAACCATCTAGCGGGGGAGCAGTACTTC. Translated: CASSNHLAGEQYF.

The rearrangement joins TRBV24-1 to TRBJ2-1, with D perhaps TRBD1 (6 bases). The V gene lost 4 bases and the J gene lost 0 bases, with 12 bases spanning the gap. The CDR3 length is 16 residues. The germline V gene encodes CDR1 KGHDR and CDR2 SFDVKD. CDR3 nucleotide sequence: TGTGCCACCAGTGAGACAGGCCGGAGCTCCTACAATGAGCAGTTCTTC. Translation gives CATSETGRSSYNEQFF.

There are a few counts of this clonotype. The V and J genes are TRBV20-1 and TRBJ1-2, with TRBD1 matching 7 bases. This CDR3 is 12 amino acids long. Trimming removed 7 bases from V and 6 bases from J; junction bases left unmatched: 8. The germline V gene encodes CDR1 DFQATT and CDR2 SNEGSKA (reference sequence). CDR3 nucleotides: TGCAGTGGAGAACAGGGGCTAAATGGCTACACCTTC. It specifies CSGEQGLNGYTF.